This TCR beta chain was profiled in a study of brain metastases from non-small cell lung cancer. General observations from the study: Brain metastases shared most TCR repertoire with primaries, with sparse T cells. Compared with their matched primary tumors, 60% to 80% of brain metastases showed expanded T-cell clones. Fewer infiltrating T cells were found in brain metastases than primaries.

Losses at the gene ends were 3 bases for V and 3 bases for J; bases not matched to a gene: 2. The CDR3 length is 14 residues. The germline gives CDR1 SGHVS, CDR2 FNYEAQ. Remarks on this clone: The antigen is undetermined.

TCRdb's copy holds only in-frame clones and misses some; the assay was immunoSEQ multiplex PCR. Of just under 2,500 clones in the sample, over 80% are singletons; the top ten hold 15% to 20%. The chain has TRBV7-6 and TRBJ1-1, with 9 bases aligning to TRBD1. The source material was primary lung tumor tissue. The receptor's source is a donor over 35 with non-small cell lung cancer. CDR3 in DNA: TGTGCCAGCAGCTTCCGACAGGGGGACACTGAAGCTTTCTTT. Translated: CASSFRQGDTEAFF.